This T cell receptor (beta chain) was documented in a study of PD-L1 blockade in urothelial cancer. About the study: Patients began atezolizumab, 1,200 mg intravenously every 3 weeks, in about 2014. At 6 weeks and at 3 weeks (second dose) after treatment start, blood was analyzed.

The CDR3 runs 16 residues. Trimming cost V 4 bases and J 5 bases; bases outside gene matches: 10. From germline, CDR1 is MNHEY and CDR2 SMNVEV (reference sequence). Repertoires were generated with immunoSEQ multiplex PCR, while TCRdb's copy carries only in-frame clones and drops some. This table has tens of thousands of clones, approximately 81% appearing once. The input for sequencing was PBMCs, taken around atezolizumab (anti-PD-L1) treatment. The TCR originated in a man between 70 and 80 years old with urothelial cancer. The chain joins TRBV27 to TRBJ1-1; 10 bases are shared with TRBD1. CDR3 amino acids: CASSSTTTGGATEAFF. In DNA, the CDR3 is TGTGCCAGCAGTTCCACTACGACAGGGGGCGCGACTGAAGCTTTCTTT.